The 3 T cell receptor beta chains given below trace back to one sample, sequenced in a study of blood T cell repertoires in COVID-19. Sequencing was performed with immunoSEQ multiplex PCR; in TCRdb, only in-frame clones are kept and a portion is missing. The data hold 75,000 to 100,000 clones, with more than 75% observed a single time. Sequenced input: peripheral blood. The source is a human donor in a cohort sampled during active COVID-19.

The genes are TRBV7-2 and TRBJ2-1; 15 positions agree with TRBD2. The CDR3 has 15 residues. Germline CDR1 reads SGHTA; CDR2 reads FQGNSA. With 5 bases clipped from V and 9 bases from J, the junction kept 5 bases outside the gene matches. This CDR3 reads CASSRRTSGRGEQFF. The DNA for the CDR3 is TGTGCCAGCAGCCGGCGGACTAGCGGGAGGGGTGAGCAGTTCTTC.

There are a few counts of this clone. The genes are TRBV4-2 and TRBJ2-2; 11 bases match TRBD2. After removal of 0 bases from V and 6 bases from J, the junction contained 0 bases not matched to a gene. CDR1 LGHNA and CDR2 YNFKEQ come from the germline V gene. The CDR3 sequence is 15 residues long. The CDR3 nucleotides are TGTGCCAGCAGCCAAGAGGGACTAGCGGCCGGGGAGCTGTTTTTT. Translating gives CASSQEGLAAGELFF.

V gene TRBV28 combines with J gene TRBJ2-7, with 8 bases identical to TRBD1. The CDR3 has 16 residues. With V trimmed by 5 bases and J by 2 bases, 11 bases remained unmatched. Germline lookup yields CDR1 MDHEN and CDR2 SYDVKM. In DNA, the CDR3 is TGTGCCAGCAGTCCGGAGACAGGGGTCTATACCTACGAGCAGTACTTC. Its translation is CASSPETGVYTYEQYF.